The next 16 T cell receptor beta chains were all read from a single sample in a study of T cell responses to AZD1222 COVID-19 vaccine. Profiling relied on immunoSEQ multiplex PCR, and the TCRdb table lists in-frame clones only, not all of them. The sample has roughly 140,000 clones; around 88% are singletons. Sample: peripheral blood, taken on day 0 of AZD1222 vaccination. The source of these receptors is an adult in good health.

V is TRBV13 and J is TRBJ2-3, with D perhaps matching TRBD2 (6 bases). The length of the CDR3 is 17 residues. V lost 4 bases and J 5 bases, leaving 22 bases between the germline ends. Germline assignment: CDR1 PRHDT and CDR2 FYEKMQ (reference sequence). The CDR3 coding sequence is TGTGCCAGCAGCTCCACTTACCGGAGGGATGTAAAAGATACGCAGTATTTT. This gives the protein CASSSTYRRDVKDTQYF. Using reference TRBV13 and TRBJ2-3 for the parts outside the CDR3, the full variable domain is AAGVIQSPRHLIKEKRETATLKCYPIPRHDTVYWYQQGPGQDPQFLISFYEKMQSDKGSIPDRFSAQQFSDYHSELNMSSLELGDSALYFCASSSTYRRDVKDTQYFGPGTRLTVL.

CDR3 protein: CASSFQGGEAFF. CDR3 DNA: TGTGCCAGCAGCTTTCAGGGGGGTGAAGCTTTCTTT. The chain recombines TRBV5-6 with TRBJ1-1; 7 bases agree with TRBD1. Looked up from germline, CDR1 is SGHDT and CDR2 is YYEEEE. The junction had 2 bases not matched to a gene; V was cut back by 2 bases and J by 7 bases. The CDR3 loop spans 12 amino acids.

V is TRBV28 and J is TRBJ1-1, with D perhaps TRBD1 (6 bases). Germline CDR1 and CDR2: MDHEN and SYDVKM. With 6 bases removed from V and 3 bases from J, the gap between germline ends came to 14 bases. The CDR3 contains 14 residues. The CDR3 spells CASRDGGAYTEAFF. The CDR3 DNA reads as TGTGCCAGCAGGGACGGGGGCGCGTACACTGAAGCTTTCTTT.

This chain joins TRBV19 and TRBJ1-5; TRBD1 matches at 7 bases. The germline CDR1 and CDR2 sequences are LNHDA and SQIVND (reference sequence). The CDR3 totals 16 residues. The ends lost 10 bases at V and 0 bases at J; junction bases unmatched: 12. CDR3 sequence reads: CATSRGQWNSNQPQHF. The CDR3 DNA sequence: TGTGCCACCTCCAGGGGACAGTGGAATAGCAATCAGCCCCAGCATTTT.

This rearrangement joins TRBV30 to TRBJ2-7, with D perhaps TRBD1 (6 bases). Germline V CDR1 and CDR2: GTSNPN, SVGIG (reference sequence). The CDR3 sequence is 13 residues long. V dropped 1 base and J dropped 4 bases, with 11 bases sitting between them. The CDR3 reads CAWSDYRAYEQYF. The CDR3 DNA is TGTGCCTGGAGTGACTACAGGGCATACGAGCAGTACTTC. Complete variable domain (other parts from reference TRBV30 and TRBJ2-7): SQTIHQWPATLVQPVGSPLSLECTVEGTSNPNLYWYRQAAGRGLQLLFYSVGIGQISSEVPQNLSASRPQDRQFILSSKKLLLSDSGFYLCAWSDYRAYEQYFGPGTRLTVT.

This rearrangement joins TRBV9 to TRBJ2-7; D is ambiguous. V lost 0 bases and J lost 1, with 8 bases in between. The length of the CDR3 is 14 residues. Germline CDR1 SGDLS, CDR2 YYNGEE. The DNA of the CDR3 is TGTGCCAGCAGCGTAGGTAGTCGATCCTACGAGCAGTACTTC. It yields the protein CASSVGSRSYEQYF.

V is TRBV7-6 and J is TRBJ2-1; 10 positions match TRBD2. Germline-derived CDR1 and CDR2 are SGHVS and FNYEAQ. Losses at the gene ends were 2 bases for V and 0 bases for J; bases not matched to a gene: 7. This CDR3 has 18 amino acids. This chain's CDR3 is CASSLFASGSSSYNEQFF. In nucleotides, the CDR3 is TGTGCCAGCAGCTTATTTGCTAGCGGGAGTAGCTCCTACAATGAGCAGTTCTTC.

This clone was picked up a small number of times. This chain joins TRBV9 and TRBJ1-1, with TRBD1 identical over 12 bases. Per germline, CDR1 SGDLS and CDR2 YYNGEE. J gave up 5 bases and V 4 bases, and 3 bases lay outside the gene matches. The CDR3 spans 14 residues. CDR3 bases: TGTGCCAGCAGCAAGGGACAGGGGGCGACTGAAGCTTTCTTT. Protein sequence: CASSKGQGATEAFF.

This chain connects TRBV12-3 or TRBV12-4 to TRBJ2-7, with D perhaps TRBD1 or TRBD2 (5 bases each). The length of the CDR3 is 13 residues. The V end lost 9 bases, the J end lost 4 bases, and 16 bases lay between the germline ends. The CDR3 reads CASARDGGYEQYF. The CDR3 DNA sequence: TGTGCCAGTGCCCGGGACGGAGGATACGAGCAGTACTTC.

The rearrangement uses TRBV28 and TRBJ2-5; possible D gene TRBD2, 5 bases. With 3 bases removed from V and 5 bases from J, the gap between germline ends came to 16 bases. The CDR3 spans 15 residues. Germline V gives CDR1 MDHEN, CDR2 SYDVKM. In DNA form, the CDR3 reads TGTGCCAGCAGTTTCCCCGACGGGATGGGGGAGACCCAGTACTTC. Protein product: CASSFPDGMGETQYF.

This clone was seen just once. J is TRBJ1-6 and V is TRBV18; D is unclear. Germline V CDR1 and CDR2: KGHSH, LQKENI. There are 14 residues in the CDR3. The germline V and J ends were trimmed by 2 bases and 6 bases, with 8 bases remaining between them. The CDR3: CASSPSTSNSPLHF. CDR3 sequence (DNA): TGTGCCAGCTCACCATCTACCAGTAATTCACCCCTCCACTTT.

In nucleotides, the CDR3 is TGCAGTCACAGAAACCGGGCTCCCTACAATGAGCAGTTCTTC. It translates to CSHRNRAPYNEQFF. The chain carries TRBV29-1 and TRBJ2-1; D not certain. This CDR3 spans 14 amino acids. The germline gives CDR1 SQVTM, CDR2 ANQGSEA.

This clone showed up just once. V is TRBV30 and J is TRBJ1-2; 9 bases map to TRBD1. The germline V gene encodes CDR1 GTSNPN and CDR2 SVGIG (reference sequence). The CDR3 loop spans 15 amino acids. With 2 bases clipped from V and 3 bases from J, the junction kept 7 bases outside the gene matches. As DNA, the CDR3 is TGTGCCTGGAGTCTCGACAGGGGGATGGACTATGGCTACACCTTC. Encoded protein: CAWSLDRGMDYGYTF.

The rearrangement joins TRBV5-4 to TRBJ2-2; possibly TRBD2 for D (6 bases). The germline V gene has CDR1 SGHNT and CDR2 YYREEE (reference sequence). V was trimmed by 0 bases and J by 6 bases, leaving 12 bases between them. The CDR3 has 15 amino acids. CDR3 in amino acids: CASSLVGSSPGELFF. The CDR3 bases are TGTGCCAGCAGCTTGGTCGGGAGTTCCCCCGGGGAGCTGTTTTTT.

This rearrangement joins TRBV30 to TRBJ2-5, with D unclear. Trimming removed 0 bases at V and 6 bases at J, with 5 bases between. The germline V gene has CDR1 GTSNPN and CDR2 SVGIG (reference sequence). The CDR3 spans 11 residues. The CDR3 DNA sequence: TGTGCCTGGAGTGTCGAGAAGACCCAGTACTTC. This gives the protein CAWSVEKTQYF.

This chain connects TRBV6-5 to TRBJ2-3; D gene uncertain. The CDR3 loop spans 14 amino acids. The germline V gene encodes CDR1 MNHEY and CDR2 SVGAGI. Trimming took off 6 bases at V and 6 bases at J, with 16 bases between the two ends. The CDR3 DNA reads as TGTGCCAGCAGGAGACTTGAGGTTGAGGATACGCAGTATTTT. This translates into CASRRLEVEDTQYF.